The clone carrying this T cell receptor beta chain was seen repeatedly, ten times or more. Its antigen is still unknown. Primers used in a second PCR of roughly 6 to 11 cycles were a sample-barcoded 5' primer and a J-beta primer mix. Each cDNA was tagged by a template-switch adaptor containing 12 random nucleotides. TCRdb recomputed calls from the 5' RACE reads with MiXCR, one row per CDR3 protein. This repertoire shows around 650,000 distinct CDR3 sequences, approximately 31% found once; its top ten account for approximately 15%. This entry belongs to a study of blood T cells in healthy people across ages. Study summary: There was about one barcoded beta molecule captured by template switching per two T cells. General study findings and limits: Roughly linear age-related decline in beta diversity appeared, significant by age approximately 40.

The V gene's germline CDR1 is SGHRS and CDR2 YFSETQ. This CDR3 has 14 residues. V was cut by 7 bases and J by 4 bases, with 12 bases left in between. The origin of this receptor is a woman of 80 years or more in good health. The chain carries TRBV5-1 and TRBJ2-6; D gene unclear. Sequenced input: blood. The CDR3 protein is CASAFEFGANVLTF. The CDR3, as DNA: TGCGCCAGCGCGTTTGAGTTCGGGGCCAACGTCCTGACTTTC.